The present entry profiles one T cell receptor beta chain with its context. Its antigen is not identified. Under the authors' procedure: Out-of-frame sequences were removed, leaving 2,204,828 distinct TCRbeta sequences. The method was immunoSEQ multiplex PCR; TCRdb's version includes in-frame clones alone and lacks a portion of them. That table furnishes V, J and clone size, whereas the DNA furnished D and trimming. The table has approximately 51,000 clones, around 74% seen once; the top ten hold about 1.2%. This specimen comes from a study of memory CD4+ T cells and cytomegalovirus serostatus. Study-wide background: This sample comes from healthy Belgian adults, 9 CMV seropositive, about 23 seronegative. Study-wide findings and caveats: Each of 55 to 80 CMV-associated TCRbeta sequences occurred in one to five individuals.

This CDR3 has 13 residues. Germline V lookup: CDR1 MDHEN, CDR2 SYDVKM. Trimming pared 5 bases from V and 5 bases from J, leaving 12 bases between. Single viable CD3+CD4+CD8-CD45RO+ cells were sorted as the memory CD4+ T cells. CD4+ T cells were isolated by positive magnetic selection. The sample comprised memory CD4+ T cells from blood. The chain recombines TRBV28 with TRBJ2-5; D perhaps matches TRBD1 (7 bases). This TCR derives from an adult in good health and CMV-seropositive. The CDR3 DNA reads TGTGCCAGCAGTGAACAGGGGAGGGAGACCCAGTACTTC. Translating gives CASSEQGRETQYF.